Included here is one TCR beta chain sequence, with context. This clonotype was counted a few times. Its antigen is currently not known. No base quality information exists; no much larger clone differs at one position. Ficoll-Paque density gradient centrifugation was the method used to isolate PBMCs. The sequencer was an Illumina NovaSeq 6000. TCRalpha and TCRbeta cDNA libraries were built by 5'RACE with constant-segment primers, adding sample barcodes and unique molecular identifiers. Trizol reagent was used to extract RNA from every sample. Libraries were amplified in two PCR steps, with a second sample barcode and Illumina TruSeq adapters added in the second step. Sequencing of the libraries was done on an Illumina NovaSeq, producing 2 x 150 bp paired-end reads. Per the original workflow: Reads were demultiplexed and collapsed into UMI-guided consensus sequences with migec v1.2.7. Using mixcr v2.1.11, UMI consensuses were aligned to TRA and TRB V and J templates and then assembled into clonotypes. A clonotype was counted as expanded or contracted only when both edgeR and NoisET called the clonotype significant, with the noise models trained on biological replicates. For edgeR calls, the thresholds were a false discovery rate-adjusted p below 0.01 and a log2 fold-change of 1. PCA with hierarchical clustering of max-normalized trajectories of the 1000 most abundant clonotypes was used as exploratory dynamics analysis. The CD4 or CD8 phenotype of responding clones was assigned using the separately sequenced CD4+ and CD8+ repertoires. TCRdb reanalyzed the raw reads on its own, using fastp at Q25 for trimming and MiXCR for clone calling, and kept in-frame beta chains. Each CDR3 protein appears once, grouped with its most common genes and DNA. For this entry, the V and J calls and clone size follow TCRdb and not the study's own pipeline. The sample yields roughly 130,000 distinct CDR3 sequences; approximately 15% were counted once. The top ten clones comprise over 11% of the sample.

These data originate in a study of T-cell memory formation after mild COVID-19 (dated by TCRdb to the early 2020s). With respect to the entire study: TCR sequence clusters from the two donors were largely donor specific. Longitudinal TCRalpha and TCRbeta repertoire sequencing tracked T-cell clones expanding and contracting after mild COVID-19 in two donors. Two young, previously healthy adult volunteers, one female and one male, were included in the cohort. What the authors observed across the whole study: SARS-CoV-2 specificity of the second-wave clones peaking on day 37 was not confirmed. Clones that contracted from day 15 to 85 showed balanced CD4/CD8 phenotypes, whereas a second wave of clones that expanded from day 15 to 37 leaned towards CD4+. Some responding clones were detected in pre-infection memory, which suggested that pre-existing cross-reactive memory T cells had joined the SARS-CoV-2 response. Only two mild cases were covered in the study, and larger cohorts including severe cases with pre-infection samples were considered necessary. Contracting CD4+ clones were located mainly in the CM and EM memory subsets, whereas CD8+ clones were found to be enriched in EMRA.

V lost 5 bases and J lost 4 bases; the stretch between them is 26 bases long. Reading from cysteine to phenylalanine, the CDR3 counts 18 amino acids. Only the CDR3 DNA stays, 54 bases, in frame from base 1. In the germline V gene (reference sequence), CDR1 corresponds to SEHNR and CDR2 to FQNEAQ. The sequencing input was PBMCs or a T cell subset sorted from them (not recorded which). The source is an adult woman who had mild COVID-19 (a few samples of this study predate the infection). The sample titles of this study are shuffled in the database, so cell type and time point are left out; the donor was told from shared clones. The receptor chain draws on TRBV7-9 and TRBJ2-5, and possibly TRBD1, on 5 matching bases. This receptor carries the CDR3 CASSASLDSLIPRETQYF. DNA sequence: TGTGCCAGCAGCGCCTCTCTAGACAGCTTAATACCTCGAGAGACCCAGTACTTC.